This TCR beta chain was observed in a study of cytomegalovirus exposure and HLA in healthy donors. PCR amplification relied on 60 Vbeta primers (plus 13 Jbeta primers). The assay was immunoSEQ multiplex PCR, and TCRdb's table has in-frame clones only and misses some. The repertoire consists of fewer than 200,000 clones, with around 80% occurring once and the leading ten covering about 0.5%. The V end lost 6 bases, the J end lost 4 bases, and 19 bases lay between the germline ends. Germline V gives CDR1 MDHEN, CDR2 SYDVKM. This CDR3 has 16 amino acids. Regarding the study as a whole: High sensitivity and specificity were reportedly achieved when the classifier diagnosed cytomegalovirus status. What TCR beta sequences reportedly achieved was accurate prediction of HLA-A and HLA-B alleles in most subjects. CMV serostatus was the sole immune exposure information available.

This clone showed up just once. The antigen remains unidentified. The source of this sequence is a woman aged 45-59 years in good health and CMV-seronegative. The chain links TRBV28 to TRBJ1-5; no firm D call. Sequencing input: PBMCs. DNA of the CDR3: TGTGCCAGCAGACCCGGTAGACTGGCATTAAATCAGCCCCAGCATTTT. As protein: CASRPGRLALNQPQHF.